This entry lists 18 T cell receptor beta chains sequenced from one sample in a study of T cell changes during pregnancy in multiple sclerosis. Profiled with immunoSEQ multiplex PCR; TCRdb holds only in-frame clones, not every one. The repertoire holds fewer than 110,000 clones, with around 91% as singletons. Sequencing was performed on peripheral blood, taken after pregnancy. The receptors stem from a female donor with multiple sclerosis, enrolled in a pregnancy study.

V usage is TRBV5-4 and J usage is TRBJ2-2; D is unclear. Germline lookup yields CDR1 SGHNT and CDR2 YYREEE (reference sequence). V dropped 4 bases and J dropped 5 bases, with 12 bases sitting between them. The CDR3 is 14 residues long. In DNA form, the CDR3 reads TGTGCCAGCAGCCCGTTGGCCTCTACCGGGGAGCTGTTTTTT. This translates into CASSPLASTGELFF.

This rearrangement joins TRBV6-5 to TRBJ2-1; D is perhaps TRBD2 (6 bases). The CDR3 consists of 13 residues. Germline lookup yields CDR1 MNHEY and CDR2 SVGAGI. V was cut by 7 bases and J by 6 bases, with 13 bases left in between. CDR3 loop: CASIGRRGNEQFF. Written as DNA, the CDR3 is TGTGCCAGCATAGGAAGGAGGGGCAATGAGCAGTTCTTC.

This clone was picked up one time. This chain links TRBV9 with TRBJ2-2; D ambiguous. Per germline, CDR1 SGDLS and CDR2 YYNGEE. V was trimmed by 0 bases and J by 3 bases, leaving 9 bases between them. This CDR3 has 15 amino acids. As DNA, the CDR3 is TGTGCCAGCAGCGTAGTGACTGGTCACACCGGGGAGCTGTTTTTT. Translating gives CASSVVTGHTGELFF.

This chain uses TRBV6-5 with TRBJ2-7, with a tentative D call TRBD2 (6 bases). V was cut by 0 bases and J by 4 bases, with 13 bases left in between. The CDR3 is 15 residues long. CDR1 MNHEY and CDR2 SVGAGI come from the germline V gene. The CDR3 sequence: CASSYSSGSTYEQYF. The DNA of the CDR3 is TGTGCCAGCAGTTACTCTTCCGGGAGTACTTACGAGCAGTACTTC.

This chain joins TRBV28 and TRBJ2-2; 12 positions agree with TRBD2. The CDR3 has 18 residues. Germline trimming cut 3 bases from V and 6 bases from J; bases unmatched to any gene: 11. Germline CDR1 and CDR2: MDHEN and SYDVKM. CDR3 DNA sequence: TGTGCCAGCAGTTTCTGGGCTAGCGGGAGGGCCGGTGCCGGGGAGCTGTTTTTT. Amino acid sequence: CASSFWASGRAGAGELFF. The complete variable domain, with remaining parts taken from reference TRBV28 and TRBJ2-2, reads DVKVTQSSRYLVKRTGEKVFLECVQDMDHENMFWYRQDPGLGLRLIYFSYDVKMKEKGDIPEGYSVSREKKERFSLILESASTNQTSMYLCASSFWASGRAGAGELFFGEGSRLTVL.

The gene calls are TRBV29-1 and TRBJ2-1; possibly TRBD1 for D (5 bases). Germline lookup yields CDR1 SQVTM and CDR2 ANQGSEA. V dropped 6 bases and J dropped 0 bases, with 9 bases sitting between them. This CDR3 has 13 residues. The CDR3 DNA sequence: TGCAGCGTCGACAGAAGCTCCTACAATGAGCAGTTCTTC. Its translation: CSVDRSSYNEQFF.

The CDR3 loop reads CASSLAPRV. CDR3 coding DNA: TGCGCCAGCAGCTTGGCCCCCAGGGTC. The chain carries TRBV5-1 and TRBJ2-7; D is uncertain. The CDR3 covers 9 residues. The V gene's germline CDR1 is SGHRS and CDR2 YFSETQ.

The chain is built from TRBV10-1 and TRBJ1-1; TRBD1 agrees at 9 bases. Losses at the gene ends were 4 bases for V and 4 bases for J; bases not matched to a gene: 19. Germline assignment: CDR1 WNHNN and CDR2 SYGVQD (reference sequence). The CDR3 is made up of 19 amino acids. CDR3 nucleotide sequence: TGCGCCAGCAGTGTCCACAGGGGGCGCCTGGTCATATTAGTCACTGAAGCTTTCTTT. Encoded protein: CASSVHRGRLVILVTEAFF.

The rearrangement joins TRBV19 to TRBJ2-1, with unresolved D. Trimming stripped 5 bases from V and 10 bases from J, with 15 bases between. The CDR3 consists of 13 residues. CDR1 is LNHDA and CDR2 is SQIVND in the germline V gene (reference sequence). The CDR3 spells CASSPLTDREQFF. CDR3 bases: TGTGCCAGTAGTCCGCTCACCGATCGGGAGCAGTTCTTC.

CDR3 sequence (DNA): TGTGCCAGCAGCTTACAGGTAATCGGAGAGACCCAGTACTTC. This encodes CASSLQVIGETQYF. The J gene is TRBJ2-5, the V gene TRBV5-6; perhaps TRBD1 as D (5 bases). The germline V and J ends were trimmed by 2 bases and 4 bases, with 12 bases remaining between them. Per the germline V gene, CDR1 is SGHDT and CDR2 is YYEEEE. This CDR3 contains 14 residues.

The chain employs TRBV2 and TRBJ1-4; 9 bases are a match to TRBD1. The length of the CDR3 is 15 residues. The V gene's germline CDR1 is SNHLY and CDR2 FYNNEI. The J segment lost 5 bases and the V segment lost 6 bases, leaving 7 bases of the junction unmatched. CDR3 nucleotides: TGTGCCAGCAGGGATCTAGGGACAGGGAATGAAAAACTGTTTTTT. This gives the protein CASRDLGTGNEKLFF.

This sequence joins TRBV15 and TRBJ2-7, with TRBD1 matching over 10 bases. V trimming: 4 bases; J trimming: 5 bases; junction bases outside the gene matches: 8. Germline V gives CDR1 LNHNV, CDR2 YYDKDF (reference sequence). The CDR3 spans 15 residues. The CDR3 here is CATSTDRGLFNEQYF. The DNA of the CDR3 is TGTGCCACCAGCACCGACAGGGGGCTCTTCAACGAGCAGTACTTC.

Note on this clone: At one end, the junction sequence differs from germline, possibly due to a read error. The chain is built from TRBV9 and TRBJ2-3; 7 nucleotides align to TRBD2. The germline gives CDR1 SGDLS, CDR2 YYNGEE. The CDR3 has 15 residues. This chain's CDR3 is CASSVDGGSIDTQYF. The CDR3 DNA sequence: TGTGCCAGCAGCGTAGATGGCGGGAGCATAGATACGCAGTATTTT.

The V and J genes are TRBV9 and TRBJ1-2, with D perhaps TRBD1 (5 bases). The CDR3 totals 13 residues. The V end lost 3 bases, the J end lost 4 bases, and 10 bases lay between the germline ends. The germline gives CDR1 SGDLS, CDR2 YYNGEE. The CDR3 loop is CASSGTRLYGYTF. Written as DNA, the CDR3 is TGTGCCAGCAGCGGGACACGACTCTATGGCTACACCTTC. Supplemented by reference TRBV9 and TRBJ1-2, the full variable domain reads DSGVTQTPKHLITATGQRVTLRCSPRSGDLSVYWYQQSLDQGLQFLIQYYNGEERAKGNILERFSAQQFPDLHSELNLSSLELGDSALYFCASSGTRLYGYTFGSGTRLTVV.

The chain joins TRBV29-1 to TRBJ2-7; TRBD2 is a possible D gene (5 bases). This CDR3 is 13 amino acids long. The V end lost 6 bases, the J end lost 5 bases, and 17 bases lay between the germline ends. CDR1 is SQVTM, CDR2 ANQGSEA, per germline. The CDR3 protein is CSVSRGFSNEQYF. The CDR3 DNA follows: TGCAGCGTCTCGAGAGGGTTCAGCAACGAGCAGTACTTC.

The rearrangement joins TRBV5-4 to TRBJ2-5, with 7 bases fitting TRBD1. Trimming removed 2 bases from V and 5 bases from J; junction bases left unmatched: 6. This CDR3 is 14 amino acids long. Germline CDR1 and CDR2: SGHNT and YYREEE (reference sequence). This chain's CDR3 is CASSLKTGMETQYF. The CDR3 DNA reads TGTGCCAGCAGCTTAAAGACAGGGATGGAGACCCAGTACTTC.

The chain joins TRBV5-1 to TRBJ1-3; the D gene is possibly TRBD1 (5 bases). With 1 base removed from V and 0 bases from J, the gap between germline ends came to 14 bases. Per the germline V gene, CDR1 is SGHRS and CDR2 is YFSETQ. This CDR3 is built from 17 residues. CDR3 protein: CASSLRGSESSGNTIYF. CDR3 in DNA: TGCGCCAGCAGCTTGAGGGGATCGGAGAGCTCTGGAAACACCATATATTTT.

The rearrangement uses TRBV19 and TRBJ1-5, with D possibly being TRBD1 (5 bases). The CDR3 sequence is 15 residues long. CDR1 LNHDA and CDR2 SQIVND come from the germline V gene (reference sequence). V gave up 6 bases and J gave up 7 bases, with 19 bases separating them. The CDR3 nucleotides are TGTGCCAGTAGCCCGATGATCTCCGGGGGACAGCCCCAGCATTTT. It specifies CASSPMISGGQPQHF.